This T cell receptor beta chain was recovered during a study of beta chain features in type 1 diabetes listed by TCRdb under 2018. Broadly, across the study: Mean age, gender distribution, total cell number and subset yield did not differ between patients and healthy donors. Across all samples, around 99 million sorted cells were examined, and cell number per subset correlated strongly with RNA yield. The study compared the TCRB repertoires of sorted circulating CD4+ T cell subsets in recently diagnosed type 1 diabetes patients with those in matched healthy donors. Naive and central memory subsets were obtained from all 28 donors, but regulatory and stem cell-like memory subsets were isolated from only 8 patients and roughly eight healthy donors.

Worth noting for this clone: It has no known antigen specificity. No base quality values were provided; no much bigger clone lies one nucleotide off.

What the study reported, not specific to this receptor: Patients with type 1 diabetes made fewer insertions and deleted more nucleotides at VDJ recombination sites, implying thymic rearrangement abnormalities. Type 1 diabetes patients showed a moderate but significant shortening of TCRB CDR3 length in all four CD4+ subsets. Because small numbers of individuals were included in the HLA sub-analyses, any influence of HLA type on TCRB rearrangement was left unresolved. PCR may preferentially amplify shorter templates, but because patient and control samples were amplified and corrected together, any resulting skew would affect both groups equally. Naive, central memory and regulatory TCRB repertoires appeared to be more similar among patients than among healthy donors. Because cDNA was sequenced instead of genomic DNA, highly expressing activated cells could be over-represented, though the groups showed no difference in activation or CD3 levels.

The High Capacity cDNA Reverse Transcription Kit was used to reverse transcribe all of the isolated RNA, meaning that expressed TCRB transcripts were what got sequenced. Deep immunoSEQ sequencing was applied to naive, central memory and regulatory T cell samples, giving an average of approximately 4 million total reads per sample. After sorted cells were lysed in RLT buffer, RNA was extracted with DNase-treated RNeasy Micro or Mini kits, with the choice depending on cell number. To prevent cross-contamination, every cell subset was processed on its own, while patient and healthy donor samples were processed together. TCRB sequences were amplified from cDNA with the immunoSEQ multiplex PCR, producing 87-bp fragments spanning the CDR3 region. Sequencing of the amplicons was done on the Illumina HiSeq platform. The authors processed their data as follows. Synthetic template baselines were used to correct PCR bias computationally, reads within Hamming distance 2 were collapsed, and singletons that could not be merged were discarded. Reads were aligned against IMGT so that V, D and J genes, CDR3 length and insertions or deletions at six rearrangement sites could be assigned. Within each subset, clonotype counts were normalized to sorted cell number, after which true diversity and Gini coefficients were computed with the tcR R package. The overlap coefficient, calculated on TCRB nucleotide sequences, was used to measure repertoire sharing. In its TCRdb copy, this immuneACCESS table keeps in-frame sequences only and misses some clones. Where compared with another copy, unresolved V genes explain less than half of these, and the others have no known cause. V, J and clone size reflect that table, while D and trimming were determined from the DNA. In all, the sample holds about 150,000 clones, and approximately 9.1% of those were seen once. Of the sample, approximately 2.3% is held by the ten largest clones.

V is trimmed back by 6 bases and J by 3 bases, and the junction contains 2 bases that no gene match accounts for. The CDR3 holds 14 amino acids from the cysteine to the phenylalanine. The sequence is cut down to CDR3 DNA, 42 bases in frame from base 1. The CDR1 and CDR2 encoded by the germline V gene (reference sequence) are LNHDA and SQIVND. Each donor gave one peripheral blood draw, averaging approximately 0.11 L, which was collected into heparinised tubes. A BD FACSAria II was used to sort naive, central memory, regulatory and stem cell-like memory CD4+ T cells with a panel that included CD45RO, CCR7, CD25, CD127, CD95 and CD27. Every sorted population had a purity above 95%. PBMCs were isolated immediately by Lymphoprep density gradient centrifugation and stained directly without culture. So that batch effects would be minimized, each experiment stained and sorted samples in pairs, pairing one healthy donor with one patient.

Recombination joined TRBV19 with TRBJ2-2; 9 central bases correspond to TRBD1. Sequences were obtained from central memory CD4+ T cells from blood. This sequence was found in a woman aged 18-30 years in good health. In nucleotide form, the sequence is TGTGCCAGTAGGGGGACAGGGTACACCGGGGAGCTGTTTTTT. This encodes CASRGTGYTGELFF.